This passage covers 6 T cell receptor beta chains from one sample sequenced in a study of blood T cells in healthy people across ages. The second PCR ran about 6 to 12 cycles with a sample-barcoded 5' primer and J-beta primers. TCRdb independently ran MiXCR on the 5' RACE reads; one entry per CDR3 protein. The data hold 600,000 to 650,000 distinct CDR3 sequences, with about 54% observed a single time. Material for sequencing was blood. The receptors shown here come from a man between 60 and 70 years old in good health.

This clonotype was seen a single time. This chain uses TRBV5-1 with TRBJ1-2; maybe TRBD1 (5 bases). This CDR3 region has 14 residues. Germline CDR1 is SGHRS and CDR2 is YFSETQ. The V and J ends lost 5 bases and 5 bases respectively, with 16 bases between them. The CDR3 sequence is CASRPGDQGYGYTF. For the CDR3, the DNA is TGCGCCAGCAGACCTGGGGATCAGGGATATGGCTACACCTTC.

The chain recombines TRBV11-2 with TRBJ2-1; unclear D gene. Trimming stripped 3 bases from V and 1 base from J, with 10 bases between. This CDR3 comprises 15 residues. CDR1 and CDR2 from the germline V gene are SGHAT and FQNNGV. The CDR3 sequence: CASSFEYVSYNEQFF. As DNA, the CDR3 is TGTGCCAGCAGCTTCGAGTACGTTTCCTACAATGAGCAGTTCTTC.

This clonotype was observed a handful of times. V gene TRBV24-1 combines with J gene TRBJ2-7; D gene uncertain. V shed 9 bases and J shed 0 bases, with 14 bases lying between them. CDR1 is KGHDR and CDR2 is SFDVKD in the germline V gene. The CDR3 totals 14 residues. The DNA for the CDR3 is TGTGCCACCGCCCCCGGCAGGTGCTCCTACGAGCAGTACTTC. This encodes CATAPGRCSYEQYF.

This clonotype was seen repeatedly, ten times or more. The chain joins TRBV14 to TRBJ2-7; D gene uncertain. This CDR3 is built from 11 residues. V lost 1 base and J lost 2, with 0 bases in between. Germline CDR1 SGHDN, CDR2 FVKESK. The CDR3 here is CASSQAYEQYF. CDR3 nucleotide sequence: TGTGCCAGCAGCCAAGCCTACGAGCAGTACTTC.

This clonotype turned up a few times. This sequence joins TRBV29-1 and TRBJ1-2, with a weak D call TRBD1 (5 bases). The germline CDR1 and CDR2 sequences are SQVTM and ANQGSEA. V was shortened by 0 bases and J by 3 bases, with 17 bases between the two germline ends. This CDR3 has 16 amino acids. CDR3 region: CSVEEPQGLGYYGYTF. Written as DNA, the CDR3 is TGCAGCGTTGAAGAGCCTCAGGGACTAGGATACTATGGCTACACCTTC.

The gene calls are TRBV10-3 and TRBJ1-2, with D unclear. Trimming took off 3 bases at V and 0 bases at J, with 11 bases between the two ends. From germline, CDR1 is ENHRY and CDR2 SYGVKD. The CDR3 sequence is 15 residues long. Here the CDR3 DNA reads TGTGCCATCAGTGAAATGTCGGGGTCTAACTATGGCTACACCTTC. Residues: CAISEMSGSNYGYTF.